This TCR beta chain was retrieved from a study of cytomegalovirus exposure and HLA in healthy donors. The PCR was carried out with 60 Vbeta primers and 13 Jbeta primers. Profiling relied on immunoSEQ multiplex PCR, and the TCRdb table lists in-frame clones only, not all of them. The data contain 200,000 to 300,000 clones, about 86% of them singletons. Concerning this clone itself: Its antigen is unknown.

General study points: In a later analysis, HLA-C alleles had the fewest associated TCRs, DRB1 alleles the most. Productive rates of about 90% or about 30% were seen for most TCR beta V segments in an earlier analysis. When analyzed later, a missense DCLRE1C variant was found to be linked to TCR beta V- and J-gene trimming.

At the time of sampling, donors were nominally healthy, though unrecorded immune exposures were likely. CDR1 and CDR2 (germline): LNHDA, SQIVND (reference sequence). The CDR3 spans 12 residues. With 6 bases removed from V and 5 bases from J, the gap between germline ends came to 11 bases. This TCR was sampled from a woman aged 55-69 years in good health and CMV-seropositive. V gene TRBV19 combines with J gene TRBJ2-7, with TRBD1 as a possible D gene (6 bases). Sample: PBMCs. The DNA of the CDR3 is TGTGCCAGTAGCCCACAGGGTCACGAGCAGTACTTC. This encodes CASSPQGHEQYF.